This T cell receptor beta chain was documented in a study of T cell changes during pregnancy in multiple sclerosis. Only in-frame clones appear in the TCRdb table, and some are missing; sequencing was by immunoSEQ multiplex PCR. The sample yields approximately 59,000 clones, around 91% seen once. V lost 3 bases and J lost 8; bases outside the gene matches: 10. Germline-derived CDR1 and CDR2 are SGDLS and YYNGEE. The CDR3 length is 14 residues. V is TRBV9 and J is TRBJ1-2; 7 bases align to TRBD1. This receptor was identified in a female donor in good health, enrolled as a control in a pregnancy study. The starting material was peripheral blood, obtained in the third trimester of pregnancy. CDR3: CASSAAGGGQGYTF. CDR3 sequence (DNA): TGTGCCAGCAGCGCTGCGGGGGGGGGACAGGGCTACACCTTC.